A single sample gave rise to the 12 T cell receptor beta chains below, sequenced in a study of response to subunit inactivated influenza vaccine. MiXCR, run by TCRdb on the RT-PCR reads, gives a single entry per CDR3 protein. The data contain roughly 160,000 distinct CDR3 sequences, around 11% of them singletons. Here the sequenced sample was CD8+ T cells sorted from PBMCs, taken 23 to 25 months after vaccination. These receptors originate from a man aged 50-75 years who received an inactivated influenza vaccine.

This rearrangement joins TRBV13 to TRBJ1-1; no reliable D call. CDR3 size: 13 residues. V lost 3 bases, J lost 7 bases, and 12 bases lay in between. Germline values: CDR1 PRHDT, CDR2 FYEKMQ (reference sequence). As DNA, the CDR3 is TGTGCCAGCAGCTTCCCCCGGGGTCTTGAAGCTTTCTTT. This translates into CASSFPRGLEAFF.

The rearrangement links TRBV27 to TRBJ2-1; 7 bases line up with TRBD2. CDR1 MNHEY and CDR2 SMNVEV come from the germline V gene (reference sequence). Losses at the gene ends were 0 bases for V and 7 bases for J; bases not matched to a gene: 6. The CDR3 extends over 15 amino acids. The DNA for the CDR3 is TGTGCCAGCAGTTTATCGGGCGGGAGTATGAATGAGCAGTTCTTC. Its translation: CASSLSGGSMNEQFF.

The V and J genes are TRBV7-9 and TRBJ2-1; D is possibly TRBD1 or TRBD2 (5 bases each). Germline assignment: CDR1 SEHNR and CDR2 FQNEAQ (reference sequence). The CDR3 loop spans 12 amino acids. V lost 11 bases to trimming and J lost 10 bases, with 18 bases between them. The CDR3 loop reads CAQPGLSKEQFF. CDR3 nucleotide sequence: TGTGCCCAACCGGGGCTATCGAAGGAGCAGTTCTTC.

A few counts support this clonotype. V and J are TRBV12-3 or TRBV12-4 and TRBJ2-3; D gene uncertain. The CDR3 covers 13 residues. Trimming took off 4 bases at V and 4 bases at J, with 9 bases between the two ends. The CDR3 DNA sequence: TGTGCCAGCAGTTCTAAAGCCCCAGATACGCAGTATTTT. Amino acids: CASSSKAPDTQYF.

Only a few counts were recorded for this clonotype. V usage is TRBV20-1 and J usage is TRBJ2-7; 12 nucleotides agree with TRBD2. The junction had 5 bases not matched to a gene; V was cut back by 2 bases and J by 3 bases. Per the germline V gene, CDR1 is DFQATT and CDR2 is SNEGSKA (reference sequence). This CDR3 has 15 residues. CDR3 sequence: CSARTLAGGLYEQYF. CDR3 DNA: TGCAGTGCTAGAACCCTAGCGGGGGGGCTCTACGAGCAGTACTTC.

The CDR3 reads CASSYSGISSTEAFF. CDR3 nucleotide sequence: TGTGCCAGCAGTTACTCCGGGATCTCAAGTACTGAAGCTTTCTTT. This rearrangement joins TRBV6-5 to TRBJ1-1; D not resolved. In germline, CDR1 is MNHEY, CDR2 SVGAGI. Trimming took 0 bases from V and 5 from J, leaving 13 bases between them. The CDR3 covers 15 residues.

This clonotype came up a few times. The chain joins TRBV20-1 to TRBJ2-1, with D perhaps matching TRBD2 (6 bases). CDR1 DFQATT and CDR2 SNEGSKA come from the germline V gene (reference sequence). Trimming removed 0 bases from V and 7 bases from J, with 7 bases in between. The CDR3 loop spans 12 amino acids. This chain's CDR3 is CSARDRGNEQFF. The DNA of the CDR3 is TGCAGTGCTAGAGATCGGGGGAATGAGCAGTTCTTC.

This clonotype occurred many times. V is TRBV3-1 and J is TRBJ2-3; 9 bases match TRBD2. Germline CDR1 reads LGHDT; CDR2 reads YNNKEL (reference sequence). The CDR3 consists of 18 residues. V lost 4 bases, J lost 6 bases, and 17 bases stayed unmatched. CDR3 residues: CASSLRMIIAGVADTQYF. The CDR3 nucleotides read TGTGCCAGCAGCCTAAGGATGATAATAGCGGGGGTTGCCGATACGCAGTATTTT.

The rearrangement uses TRBV12-3 or TRBV12-4 and TRBJ1-1; D is unresolved. Trimming removed 8 bases from V and 1 base from J, with 11 bases in between. The CDR3 covers 13 residues. DNA of the CDR3: TGTGCCAGCGCCGCCGGAGGGAACACTGAAGCTTTCTTT. It translates to CASAAGGNTEAFF.

This clonotype came up a few times. This chain links TRBV29-1 with TRBJ2-5; D remains unclear. This CDR3 contains 12 residues. Germline assignment: CDR1 SQVTM and CDR2 ANQGSEA. The germline V and J ends were trimmed by 7 bases and 5 bases, with 14 bases remaining between them. CDR3 nucleotide sequence: TGCAGCGGTCGAGGTGGCGACGAGACCCAGTACTTC. It codes for CSGRGGDETQYF.

This clonotype was found a few times. The DNA of the CDR3 is TGTGCCACCAGCAGAGAGGGATTCGGGCAGCCCCAGCATTTT. It yields the protein CATSREGFGQPQHF. The chain carries TRBV15 and TRBJ1-5; D call uncertain. CDR3 length: 14 amino acids. Trimming cost V 0 bases and J 7 bases, with 10 bases left between them. Germline CDR1 reads LNHNV; CDR2 reads YYDKDF (reference sequence).

The chain recombines TRBV7-2 with TRBJ2-3; 9 nucleotides agree with TRBD2. Trimming took 4 bases from V and 1 from J; bases not matched to a gene: 6. The germline V gene has CDR1 SGHTA and CDR2 FQGNSA. This CDR3 has 16 residues. The CDR3 nucleotides are TGTGCCAGCAGCTCCATAGCGGGAGACGGCACAGATACGCAGTATTTT. This translates into CASSSIAGDGTDTQYF.